Each of the 6 T cell receptor beta chains below was sequenced from the same sample in a study of OX40 agonist ivuxolimab in advanced cancers. Method: immunoSEQ multiplex PCR; TCRdb's copy keeps in-frame clones and lacks some. Among around 62,000 clones, roughly 86% were seen once, and the ten largest hold around 1%. The starting material was CD4+ or CD8+ T cells sorted from blood, obtained in a trial of the OX40 agonist ivuxolimab. These receptors were obtained from an adult with an advanced solid tumor such as melanoma, head and neck, liver or kidney cancer.

V gene TRBV12-5 combines with J gene TRBJ2-5, with 9 bases fitting TRBD1. CDR1 is LGHNT and CDR2 is FRNRAP in the germline V gene. V gave up 5 bases and J gave up 5 bases; unmatched junction bases: 9. There are 15 residues in the CDR3. Here the CDR3 reads CASGPGQGLWETQYF. The CDR3, as DNA: TGTGCTAGTGGTCCCGGACAGGGGTTGTGGGAGACCCAGTACTTC.

The chain uses TRBV10-3 and TRBJ2-5; D gene uncertain. V dropped 1 base and J dropped 5 bases, with 11 bases sitting between them. The CDR3 spans 14 residues. Germline lookup yields CDR1 ENHRY and CDR2 SYGVKD. CDR3 region: CAISEYRLVETQYF. The DNA of the CDR3 is TGTGCCATCAGTGAGTACAGATTGGTGGAGACCCAGTACTTC.

The chain uses TRBV5-6 and TRBJ2-3; the match to TRBD1 covers 8 bases. The CDR3 spans 15 residues. The V gene's germline CDR1 is SGHDT and CDR2 YYEEEE. The V gene end was trimmed by 4 bases and the J gene end by 1 base; junction bases not matched to a gene: 5. DNA of the CDR3: TGTGCCAGCAGCACCGACAGGGGCGGCACAGATACGCAGTATTTT. It translates to CASSTDRGGTDTQYF.

This chain links TRBV28 with TRBJ1-1; a possible D gene is TRBD1 (5 bases). Trimming removed 6 bases at V and 3 bases at J, with 14 bases between. Germline-derived CDR1 and CDR2 are MDHEN and SYDVKM. The CDR3 covers 14 residues. CDR3 in amino acids: CASRGRVRYTEAFF. The CDR3, as DNA: TGTGCCAGCAGAGGCAGGGTTAGGTACACTGAAGCTTTCTTT.

The chain uses TRBV28 and TRBJ1-2; maybe TRBD1 (5 bases). CDR1 is MDHEN and CDR2 is SYDVKM in the germline V gene. The CDR3 length is 13 residues. Trimming shortened V by 6 bases and J by 2 bases, and 10 bases separated the two germline ends. CDR3 sequence reads: CASREGRNYGYTF. As DNA, the CDR3 is TGTGCCAGCAGAGAGGGGAGGAACTATGGCTACACCTTC.

This chain uses TRBV7-3 with TRBJ2-7, with TRBD2 identical over 8 bases. J lost 0 bases, V lost 5 bases, and 6 bases had no gene match. The V gene's germline CDR1 is SGHTA and CDR2 FQGTGA. The CDR3 extends over 15 amino acids. In nucleotides, the CDR3 is TGTGCCAGCAGCCCTGGACTAGCAAACTCCTACGAGCAGTACTTC. Translated: CASSPGLANSYEQYF.